The rows below give T cell receptor beta chains drawn from one sample of a study of CD8 T cells in ankylosing spondylitis. Each CDR3 protein gets one entry after TCRdb re-called the 5' RACE reads with MiXCR. The sample lists just under 550,000 distinct CDR3 sequences, about 13% occurring once. The sample taken for sequencing was blood, either unsorted or a sorted T cell fraction (not recorded which). These receptors came from a male donor with ankylosing spondylitis. The CDR3 runs from the conserved cysteine through the conserved F or W. The order of the fields is D gene, V gene, J gene, clone size, CDR3 protein, CDR3 DNA. The D gene is left open where the match is weak. The listing skips clone size in some rows; elsewhere it reads once, few, many or a size class.

d_gene: TRBD1; v_gene: TRBV18; j_gene: TRBJ1-6; abundance: -; CDR3aa: CASSPSTGTGSPLHF; CDR3nt: TGTGCCAGCTCACCGTCGACAGGGACGGGTTCACCCCTCCACTTT
d_gene: TRBD2; v_gene: TRBV5-1; j_gene: TRBJ2-1; abundance: few; CDR3aa: CASSLVGRAANEQFF; CDR3nt: TGCGCCAGCAGCTTGGTCGGGAGGGCCGCAAATGAGCAGTTCTTC
d_gene: TRBD1; v_gene: TRBV3-1; j_gene: TRBJ1-1; abundance: few; CDR3aa: CASSPRGGSALTEAFF; CDR3nt: TGTGCCAGCAGCCCCCGAGGGGGCTCCGCCCTCACTGAAGCTTTCTTT
d_gene: TRBD1; v_gene: TRBV10-3; j_gene: TRBJ1-1; abundance: many; CDR3aa: CAISESIPGQGRSAFF; CDR3nt: TGTGCCATCAGTGAGAGTATCCCGGGACAGGGGCGGTCGGCTTTCTTT
d_gene: TRBD2; v_gene: TRBV7-2; j_gene: TRBJ2-7; abundance: few; CDR3aa: CASSLLGGSRSYEQYF; CDR3nt: TGTGCCAGCAGCCTCCTCGGCGGGAGCCGCTCCTACGAGCAGTACTTC
d_gene: -; v_gene: TRBV7-6; j_gene: TRBJ1-2; abundance: few; CDR3aa: CASSARGASHRYTF; CDR3nt: TGTGCCAGCAGCGCCCGAGGGGCGTCACACCGCTACACCTTC
d_gene: -; v_gene: TRBV5-1; j_gene: TRBJ2-1; abundance: many; CDR3aa: CASSLGPQDNEQFF; CDR3nt: TGCGCCAGCAGCTTGGGACCTCAGGACAATGAGCAGTTCTTC
d_gene: TRBD1; v_gene: TRBV12-3/TRBV12-4; j_gene: TRBJ1-5; abundance: few; CDR3aa: CASRTGGTAPQHF; CDR3nt: TGTGCCAGCAGAACAGGGGGAACAGCCCCCCAGCATTTT
d_gene: TRBD1; v_gene: TRBV9; j_gene: TRBJ1-1; abundance: many; CDR3aa: CASSPRTGMNTEAFF; CDR3nt: TGTGCCAGCAGCCCCCGGACAGGGATGAACACTGAAGCTTTCTTT
d_gene: -; v_gene: TRBV28; j_gene: TRBJ1-1; abundance: few; CDR3aa: CASIEVGVMNTEAFF; CDR3nt: TGTGCCAGCATCGAGGTAGGGGTCATGAACACTGAAGCTTTCTTT
d_gene: -; v_gene: TRBV6-1; j_gene: TRBJ2-2; abundance: few; CDR3aa: CASKTQGSGELFF; CDR3nt: TGTGCCAGCAAGACTCAGGGGTCCGGGGAGCTGTTTTTT
d_gene: -; v_gene: TRBV12-3/TRBV12-4; j_gene: TRBJ1-3; abundance: many; CDR3aa: CASSLRSGNTIYF; CDR3nt: TGTGCCAGCAGTCTGCGTTCTGGAAACACCATATATTTT
d_gene: TRBD2; v_gene: TRBV6-1; j_gene: TRBJ2-5; abundance: -; CDR3aa: CASIRRGLAGRGETQYF; CDR3nt: TGTGCCAGCATCCGACGGGGACTAGCGGGGAGGGGTGAGACCCAGTACTTC
d_gene: -; v_gene: TRBV5-1; j_gene: TRBJ2-2; abundance: many; CDR3aa: CASSLAPHTGELFF; CDR3nt: TGCGCCAGCAGCTTGGCGCCGCACACCGGGGAGCTGTTTTTT
d_gene: TRBD1; v_gene: TRBV2; j_gene: TRBJ2-7; abundance: -; CDR3aa: CASRAGGASSYEQYF; CDR3nt: TGTGCCAGCAGAGCAGGGGGCGCGAGCTCCTACGAGCAGTACTTC
d_gene: TRBD1; v_gene: TRBV2; j_gene: TRBJ1-1; abundance: -; CDR3aa: CASSEALQGDRGRSTEAFF; CDR3nt: TGTGCCAGCAGTGAAGCGCTTCAGGGGGACAGGGGCCGAAGCACTGAAGCTTTCTTT
d_gene: -; v_gene: TRBV27; j_gene: TRBJ1-1; abundance: few; CDR3aa: CASSPSSRLEAFF; CDR3nt: TGTGCCAGCAGTCCATCCTCTCGGCTTGAAGCTTTCTTT
d_gene: -; v_gene: TRBV12-3/TRBV12-4; j_gene: TRBJ1-1; abundance: many; CDR3aa: CASSTNQGFGTEAFF; CDR3nt: TGTGCCAGCAGTACTAATCAGGGATTTGGCACTGAAGCTTTCTTT
d_gene: TRBD2; v_gene: TRBV10-3; j_gene: TRBJ2-2; abundance: few; CDR3aa: CAIPLAGGTNTGELFF; CDR3nt: TGTGCCATCCCACTAGCGGGAGGGACGAACACCGGGGAGCTGTTTTTT
d_gene: TRBD1; v_gene: TRBV11-2; j_gene: TRBJ2-7; abundance: -; CDR3aa: CASSRQGSGISYEQYF; CDR3nt: TGTGCCAGCAGCCGACAGGGCTCGGGGATCTCCTACGAGCAGTACTTC
d_gene: -; v_gene: TRBV6-5; j_gene: TRBJ1-1; abundance: -; CDR3aa: CASSYSEKGLVSSFF; CDR3nt: TGTGCCAGCAGTTACTCAGAGAAGGGGCTAGTATCGTCTTTCTTT
d_gene: -; v_gene: TRBV5-1; j_gene: TRBJ2-5; abundance: many; CDR3aa: CASSPGTEKETQYF; CDR3nt: TGCGCCAGCAGCCCCGGGACGGAAAAAGAGACCCAGTACTTC
d_gene: -; v_gene: TRBV19; j_gene: TRBJ2-1; abundance: few; CDR3aa: CASSIGANNEQFF; CDR3nt: TGTGCCAGTAGTATAGGAGCTAACAATGAGCAGTTCTTC
d_gene: TRBD1; v_gene: TRBV10-3; j_gene: TRBJ2-2; abundance: few; CDR3aa: CAISESTGRNTGELFF; CDR3nt: TGTGCCATCAGTGAGTCGACAGGGAGGAACACCGGGGAGCTGTTTTTT
d_gene: TRBD1; v_gene: TRBV12-3/TRBV12-4; j_gene: TRBJ1-3; abundance: few; CDR3aa: CASSFSGTGTGNTIYF; CDR3nt: TGTGCCAGCAGTTTTTCAGGGACAGGGACCGGAAACACCATATATTTT
d_gene: -; v_gene: TRBV7-2; j_gene: TRBJ2-4; abundance: few; CDR3aa: CASSFRELAKNIQYF; CDR3nt: TGTGCCAGCAGCTTCAGAGAGCTAGCCAAAAACATTCAGTACTTC
d_gene: -; v_gene: TRBV10-3; j_gene: TRBJ2-3; abundance: few; CDR3aa: CAIRRVDTQYF; CDR3nt: TGTGCCATCCGCCGAGTGGATACGCAGTATTTT
d_gene: -; v_gene: TRBV11-3; j_gene: TRBJ2-1; abundance: -; CDR3aa: CASSFSTVTYNEQFF; CDR3nt: TGTGCCAGCAGCTTTTCAACGGTAACCTACAATGAGCAGTTCTTC
d_gene: -; v_gene: TRBV4-1; j_gene: TRBJ2-1; abundance: many; CDR3aa: CASSQDPLLGYEQFF; CDR3nt: TGCGCCAGCAGCCAAGACCCTTTACTTGGGTATGAGCAGTTCTTC
d_gene: -; v_gene: TRBV7-2; j_gene: TRBJ2-2; abundance: many; CDR3aa: CASSLQPGELFF; CDR3nt: TGTGCCAGCAGCTTGCAGCCCGGGGAGCTGTTTTTT
d_gene: -; v_gene: TRBV20-1; j_gene: TRBJ2-2; abundance: -; CDR3aa: CSARADPNTNTGELFF; CDR3nt: TGCAGTGCTAGAGCCGACCCCAACACAAACACCGGGGAGCTGTTTTTT
d_gene: TRBD1; v_gene: TRBV11-2; j_gene: TRBJ1-1; abundance: few; CDR3aa: CASSFGQGPQAFF; CDR3nt: TGTGCCAGCAGCTTTGGACAGGGTCCTCAAGCTTTCTTT
d_gene: -; v_gene: TRBV3-1; j_gene: TRBJ1-3; abundance: few; CDR3aa: CASSPLPGNTIYF; CDR3nt: TGTGCCAGCAGCCCTTTACCTGGAAACACCATATATTTT
d_gene: -; v_gene: TRBV5-1; j_gene: TRBJ1-3; abundance: few; CDR3aa: CASSLEGTLHSGNTIYF; CDR3nt: TGCGCCAGCAGCTTGGAGGGGACATTGCATTCTGGAAACACCATATATTTT
d_gene: -; v_gene: TRBV12-3/TRBV12-4; j_gene: TRBJ1-4; abundance: few; CDR3aa: CASLLGGGEKLFF; CDR3nt: TGTGCCAGCCTCCTAGGGGGAGGGGAAAAACTGTTTTTT
d_gene: -; v_gene: TRBV20-1; j_gene: TRBJ1-2; abundance: -; CDR3aa: CSAEDTTPYGYTF; CDR3nt: TGCAGTGCTGAGGACACTACGCCGTATGGCTACACCTTC
d_gene: -; v_gene: TRBV24-1; j_gene: TRBJ1-2; abundance: -; CDR3aa: CATATGIANLGYTF; CDR3nt: TGTGCCACCGCGACCGGGATAGCCAACCTTGGCTACACCTTC
d_gene: -; v_gene: TRBV5-1; j_gene: TRBJ2-1; abundance: few; CDR3aa: CASSWTGSARSNEQFF; CDR3nt: TGCGCCAGCAGCTGGACCGGCTCGGCTAGAAGCAATGAGCAGTTCTTC
d_gene: TRBD2; v_gene: TRBV3-1; j_gene: TRBJ2-5; abundance: -; CDR3aa: CASSQSRGLAPWGETQYF; CDR3nt: TGTGCCAGCAGCCAATCGAGGGGACTAGCCCCTTGGGGAGAGACCCAGTACTTC
d_gene: TRBD2; v_gene: TRBV4-2; j_gene: TRBJ2-3; abundance: few; CDR3aa: CASSQGPSGKADTQYF; CDR3nt: TGTGCCAGCAGCCAAGGGCCTAGCGGGAAAGCAGATACGCAGTATTTT